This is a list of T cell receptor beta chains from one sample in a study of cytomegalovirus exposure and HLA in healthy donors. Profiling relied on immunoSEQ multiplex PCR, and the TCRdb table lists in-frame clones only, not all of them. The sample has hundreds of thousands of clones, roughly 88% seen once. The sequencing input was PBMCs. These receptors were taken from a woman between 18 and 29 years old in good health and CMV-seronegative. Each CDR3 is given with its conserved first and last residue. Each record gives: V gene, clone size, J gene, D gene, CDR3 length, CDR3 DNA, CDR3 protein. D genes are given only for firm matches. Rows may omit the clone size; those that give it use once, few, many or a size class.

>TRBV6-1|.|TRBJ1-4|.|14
TGTGCCAGCAGGGCAGGGTTATCTAATGAAAAACTGTTTTTT
CASRAGLSNEKLFF
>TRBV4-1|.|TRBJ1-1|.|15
TGCGCCAGCAGCCAAGCGCCATACAGGAACACTGAAGCTTTCTTT
CASSQAPYRNTEAFF
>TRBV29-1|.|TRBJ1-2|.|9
TGCAGCGTTGAGTCGGAGCGCACCTTC
CSVESERTF
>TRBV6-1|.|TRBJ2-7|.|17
TGTGCCAGCAGTGAAGAGCGGGACAGGAACCCCCACTACGAGCAGTACTTC
CASSEERDRNPHYEQYF
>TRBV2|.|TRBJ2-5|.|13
TGTGCCAGCAGCTACAGTTCCCAAGAGACCCAGTACTTC
CASSYSSQETQYF
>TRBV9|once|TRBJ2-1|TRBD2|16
TGTGCCAGCAGCCCAGTCGGACTAGCGGGTTACAATGAGCAGTTCTTC
CASSPVGLAGYNEQFF
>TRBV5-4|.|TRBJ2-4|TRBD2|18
TGTGCCAGCAGCCATGGGACTAGCGGGAGAGGGGCCAAAAACATTCAGTACTTC
CASSHGTSGRGAKNIQYF
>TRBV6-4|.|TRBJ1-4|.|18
TGTGCCAGCAGTGACTCCCTTCCCAAACTTGCAACTAATGAAAAACTGTTTTTT
CASSDSLPKLATNEKLFF
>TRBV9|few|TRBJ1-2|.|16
TGTGCCAGCAGCGTAGAATCAGGGGCCCTGGATCATGGCTACACCTTC
CASSVESGALDHGYTF
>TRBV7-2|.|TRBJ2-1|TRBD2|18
TGTGCCAGCAGCTTACGTCTAGCGGGAGGGCCTTCCTACAATGAGCAGTTCTTC
CASSLRLAGGPSYNEQFF
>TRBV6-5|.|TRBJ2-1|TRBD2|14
TGTGCCAGCAGGGGGCTAGCGGGAAGGTATGAGCAGTTCTTC
CASRGLAGRYEQFF
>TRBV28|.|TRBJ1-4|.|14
TGTGCCAGCAGTCTGTGGCAGGGTGGTGAAAAACTGTTTTTT
CASSLWQGGEKLFF
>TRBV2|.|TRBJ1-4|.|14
TGTGCCAGCAGCCCGATCCGGGAGGGTGCAAAACTGTTTTTT
CASSPIREGAKLFF
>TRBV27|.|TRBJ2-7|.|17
TGTGCCAGCAGGCGGGGGCTCGGGACAGGAGCCTCCTACGAGCAGTACTTC
CASRRGLGTGASYEQYF
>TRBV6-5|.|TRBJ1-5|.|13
TGTGCCAGCAGTTACGCGGGCGGGCAGCCCCAGCATTTT
CASSYAGGQPQHF
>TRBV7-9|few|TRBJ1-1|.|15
TGTGCCAGCAGCTTAGTAGGCAGGGGGAACACTGAAGCTTTCTTT
CASSLVGRGNTEAFF
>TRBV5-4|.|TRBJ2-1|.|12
TGTGCCAGCAGCTTGCAGGCGGGCGAGCAGTTCTTC
CASSLQAGEQFF
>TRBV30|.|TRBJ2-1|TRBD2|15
TGTGCCTGGTGTCCACAGCGGGAGAAGCCCAATGAGCAGTTCTTC
CAWCPQREKPNEQFF
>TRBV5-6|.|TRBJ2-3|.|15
TGTGCCAGCAGCTTGGGAGGAGGGGACACAGATACGCAGTATTTT
CASSLGGGDTDTQYF
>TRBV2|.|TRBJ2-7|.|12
TGTGCCAGCAGGGACAGAAACTACGAGCAGTACTTC
CASRDRNYEQYF
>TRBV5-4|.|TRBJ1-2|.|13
TGTGCCAGCAGCTTGTCAGGGAACTATGGCTACACCTTC
CASSLSGNYGYTF
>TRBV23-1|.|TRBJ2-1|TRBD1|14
TGCGCCAGCAGCACAGGACTCGACAGGGATGAGCAGTTCTTC
CASSTGLDRDEQFF
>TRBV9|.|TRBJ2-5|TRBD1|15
TGTGCCAGCAGCGTTTCGACAGGGAGTCAAGAGACCCAGTACTTC
CASSVSTGSQETQYF
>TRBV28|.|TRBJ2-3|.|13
TGTGCCAGCAGCTACGGGATCACAGATACGCAGTATTTT
CASSYGITDTQYF
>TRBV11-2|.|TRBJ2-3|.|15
TGTGCCAGCAGCCGTCGGGGAACACGGACAGATACGCAGTATTTT
CASSRRGTRTDTQYF
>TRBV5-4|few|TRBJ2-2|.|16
TGTGCCAGCAGCTTGGCCGGGACATCGAACACCGGGGAGCTGTTTTTT
CASSLAGTSNTGELFF
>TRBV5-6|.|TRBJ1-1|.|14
TGTGCCAGCAGCTTGGGGGGGGTAGCCACTGAAGCTTTCTTT
CASSLGGVATEAFF
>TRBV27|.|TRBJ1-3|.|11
TGTGCCAGCATGAGTGGAAACACCATATATTTT
CASMSGNTIYF
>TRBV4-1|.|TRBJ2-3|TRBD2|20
TGCGCCAGCAGCCCAAGAACGGGAGGGCCCAGCCCATTTTTCACAGATACGCAGTATTTT
CASSPRTGGPSPFFTDTQYF
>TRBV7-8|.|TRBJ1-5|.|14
TGTGCCAGCAGCTTAGCCCGGACTGTGCGGCCCCAGCATTTT
CASSLARTVRPQHF
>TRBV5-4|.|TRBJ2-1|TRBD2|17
TGTGCCAGCAGCCGCCGTGGGGTAGCGGGAGAGGGTAATGAGCAGTTCTTC
CASSRRGVAGEGNEQFF
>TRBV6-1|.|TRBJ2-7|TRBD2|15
TGTGCCAGCAGTGGGGGATCGGGACTATACTACGAGCAGTACTTC
CASSGGSGLYYEQYF
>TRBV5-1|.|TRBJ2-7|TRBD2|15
TGCGCCAGCAGCCCGGGACTAGCGGGAGACTACGAGCAGTACTTC
CASSPGLAGDYEQYF
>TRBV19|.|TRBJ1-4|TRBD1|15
TGTGCCAGTAGTACTCCGGGACAGGTTAATGAAAAACTGTTTTTT
CASSTPGQVNEKLFF
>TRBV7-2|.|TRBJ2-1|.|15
TGTGCCAGCAGCCTCGGGGGAGCGGTGGGTAATGAGCAGTTCTTC
CASSLGGAVGNEQFF
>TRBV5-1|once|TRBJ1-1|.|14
TGCGCCAGCAGCTTTGACAAAAGAAAGAGTGAAGCTTTCTTT
CASSFDKRKSEAFF
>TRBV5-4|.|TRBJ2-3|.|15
TGTGCCAGCAGCTCAGGTATAACTAGCACAGATACGCAGTATTTT
CASSSGITSTDTQYF
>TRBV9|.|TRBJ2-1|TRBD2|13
TGTGCCAGCAGCTCTATTTCGGGGGGTGAGCAGTTCTTC
CASSSISGGEQFF
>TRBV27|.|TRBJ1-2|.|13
TGTGCCAGCAGCACCGGACTGCACTATGGCTACACCTTC
CASSTGLHYGYTF
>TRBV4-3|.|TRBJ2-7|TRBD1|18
TGCGCCAGCAGCCAACGACTAGGTGGAGGGACAGGGATGGGCGAGCAGTACTTC
CASSQRLGGGTGMGEQYF
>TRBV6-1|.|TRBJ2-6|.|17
TGTGCCAGCAGTGCCTTCTCAGGGTACCCCGGGGCCAACGTCCTGACTTTC
CASSAFSGYPGANVLTF
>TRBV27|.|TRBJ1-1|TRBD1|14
TGTGCCAGCAGTTTTGGACAGGGGGTTTTAAGAGCTTTCTTT
CASSFGQGVLRAFF
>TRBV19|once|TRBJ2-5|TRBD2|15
TGTGCCAGTAGCGAGGGACTAGCGGGGTGGGAGACCCAGTACTTC
CASSEGLAGWETQYF
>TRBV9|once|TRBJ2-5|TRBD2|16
TGTGCCAGCAGCGTAGCTGGTAGCGGGAGACAAGAGACCCAGTACTTC
CASSVAGSGRQETQYF
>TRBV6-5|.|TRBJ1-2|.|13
TGTGCCAGCAGTTACCGGGCAGGGGATGGCTACACCTTC
CASSYRAGDGYTF
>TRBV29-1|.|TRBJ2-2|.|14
TGCAGCGTTGAATTCGGGTTTAGCACCGGGGAGCTGTTTTTT
CSVEFGFSTGELFF
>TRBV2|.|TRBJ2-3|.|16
TGTGCCAGCGAAGCCAATAGGCCTAGTCGACCGGATACGCAGTATTTT
CASEANRPSRPDTQYF
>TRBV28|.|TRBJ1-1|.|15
TGTGCCAGCAGTTTATGGGCAGGGGAGAACACTGAAGCTTTCTTT
CASSLWAGENTEAFF
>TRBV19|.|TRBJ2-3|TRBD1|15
TGTGCCAGTAGCCGAGCCGGGACAGGTCCAGATACGCAGTATTTT
CASSRAGTGPDTQYF
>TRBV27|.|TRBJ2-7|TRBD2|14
TGTGCCAGCAGTTGGGCAGCGGGAGTACTCGAGCAGTACTTC
CASSWAAGVLEQYF
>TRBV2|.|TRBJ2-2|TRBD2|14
TGTGCCGGAAGACTAGCGGGAGTAACCGGGGAGCTGTTTTTT
CAGRLAGVTGELFF
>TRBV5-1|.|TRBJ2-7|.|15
TGCGCCAGCAGCTTTGGGAGCGGATCAGCCTACGAGCAGTACTTC
CASSFGSGSAYEQYF
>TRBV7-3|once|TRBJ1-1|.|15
TGTGCCAGCAGCTTAAATCCTCGGGGGACCACTGAAGCTTTCTTT
CASSLNPRGTTEAFF
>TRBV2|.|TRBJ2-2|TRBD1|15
TGTGCCAGCAGTGAGATAACAGGGGACACCGGGGAGCTGTTTTTT
CASSEITGDTGELFF
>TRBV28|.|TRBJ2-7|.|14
TGTGCCAGCAGTCCCCCGATGAGCTCCTACGAGCAGTACTTC
CASSPPMSSYEQYF
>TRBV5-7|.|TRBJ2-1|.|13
TGTGCCAGCAGCTTGGAGTCAACTCATGAGCAGTTCTTC
CASSLESTHEQFF
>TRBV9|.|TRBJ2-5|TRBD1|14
TGTGCCAGCAGCGTAGGACAGGGTTTAGAGACCCAGTACTTC
CASSVGQGLETQYF
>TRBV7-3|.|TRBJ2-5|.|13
TGTGCCAGCAGTTGGCGGGTCCAAGAGACCCAGTACTTC
CASSWRVQETQYF
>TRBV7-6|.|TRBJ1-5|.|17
TGTGCCAGCAGCTTAAAGGTTCCAGGATATAGCAATCAGCCCCAGCATTTT
CASSLKVPGYSNQPQHF
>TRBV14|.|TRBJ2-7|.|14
TGTGCCAGCAGCCAAACCTCACTTATCTACGAGCAGTACTTC
CASSQTSLIYEQYF